The source of this TCR beta chain is a study of control samples from healthy donors and cancer patients. The protocol was immunoSEQ multiplex PCR, while the TCRdb copy is restricted to in-frame clones and leaves out a portion. The data contain thousands of clones, over 75% of them seen just once; the ten biggest clones take up just under 20%. The CDR3 length is 15 residues. The germline V and J ends were trimmed by 7 bases and 5 bases, with 16 bases remaining between them. This chain links TRBV5-7 with TRBJ2-6; no reliable D call. TRBV5-7 is flagged as an ORF with uncertain function. The specimen sequenced was PBMCs. This clonotype was obtained from a man between 60 and 75 years old with colorectal cancer. Here the CDR3 DNA reads TGTGCCAGCGTGCGCGTACAAAGTCGGGCCAACGTCCTGACTTTC. Encoded protein: CASVRVQSRANVLTF.